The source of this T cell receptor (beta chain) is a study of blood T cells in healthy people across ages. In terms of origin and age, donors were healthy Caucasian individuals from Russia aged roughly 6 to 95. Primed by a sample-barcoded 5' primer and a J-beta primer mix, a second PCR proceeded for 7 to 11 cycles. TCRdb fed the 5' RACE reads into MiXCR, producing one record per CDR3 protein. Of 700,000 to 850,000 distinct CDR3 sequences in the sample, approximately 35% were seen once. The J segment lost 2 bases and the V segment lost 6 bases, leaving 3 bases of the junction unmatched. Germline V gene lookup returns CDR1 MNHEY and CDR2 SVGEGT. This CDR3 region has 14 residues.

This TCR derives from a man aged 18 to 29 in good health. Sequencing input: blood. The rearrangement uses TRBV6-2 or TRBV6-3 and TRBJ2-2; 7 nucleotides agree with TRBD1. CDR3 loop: CASRSGGNTGELFF. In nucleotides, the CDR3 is TGTGCCAGCAGATCAGGGGGTAACACCGGGGAGCTGTTTTTT.